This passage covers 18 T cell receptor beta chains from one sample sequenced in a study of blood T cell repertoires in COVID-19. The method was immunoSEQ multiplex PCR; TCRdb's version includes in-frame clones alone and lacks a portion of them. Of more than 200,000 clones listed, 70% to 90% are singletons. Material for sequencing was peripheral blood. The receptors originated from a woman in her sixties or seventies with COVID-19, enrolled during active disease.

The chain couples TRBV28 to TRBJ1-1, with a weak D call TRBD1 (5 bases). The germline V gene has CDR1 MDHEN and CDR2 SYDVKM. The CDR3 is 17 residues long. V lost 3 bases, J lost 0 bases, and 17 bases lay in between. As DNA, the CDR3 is TGTGCCAGCAGTTTCCCTTTCGGGGGAAGGATGAACACTGAAGCTTTCTTT. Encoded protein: CASSFPFGGRMNTEAFF.

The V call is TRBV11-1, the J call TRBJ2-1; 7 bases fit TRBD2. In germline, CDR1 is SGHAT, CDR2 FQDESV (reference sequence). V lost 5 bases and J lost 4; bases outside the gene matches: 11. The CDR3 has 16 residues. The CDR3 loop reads CASSEPGLKNYNEQFF. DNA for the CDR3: TGTGCCAGCAGCGAACCGGGACTAAAAAATTACAATGAGCAGTTCTTC.

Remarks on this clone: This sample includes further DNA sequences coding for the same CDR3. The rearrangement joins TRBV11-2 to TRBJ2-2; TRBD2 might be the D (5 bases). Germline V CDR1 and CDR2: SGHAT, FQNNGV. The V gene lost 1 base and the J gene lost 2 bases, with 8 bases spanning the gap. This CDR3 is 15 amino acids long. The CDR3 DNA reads TGTGCCAGCAGCTTAGGACTACCAAACACCGGGGAGCTGTTTTTT. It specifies CASSLGLPNTGELFF.

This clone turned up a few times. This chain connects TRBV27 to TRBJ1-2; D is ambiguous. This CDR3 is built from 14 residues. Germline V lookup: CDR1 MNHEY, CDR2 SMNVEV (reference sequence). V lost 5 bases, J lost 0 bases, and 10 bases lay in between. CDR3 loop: CASSPLQANYGYTF. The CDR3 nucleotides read TGTGCCAGCAGTCCTCTTCAGGCTAACTATGGCTACACCTTC.

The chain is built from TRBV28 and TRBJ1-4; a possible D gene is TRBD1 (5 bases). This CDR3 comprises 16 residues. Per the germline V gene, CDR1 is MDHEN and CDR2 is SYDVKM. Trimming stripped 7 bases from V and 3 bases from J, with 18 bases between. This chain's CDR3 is CASTIIGGAPNEKLFF. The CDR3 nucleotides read TGTGCCAGCACCATTATCGGCGGGGCTCCTAATGAAAAACTGTTTTTT.

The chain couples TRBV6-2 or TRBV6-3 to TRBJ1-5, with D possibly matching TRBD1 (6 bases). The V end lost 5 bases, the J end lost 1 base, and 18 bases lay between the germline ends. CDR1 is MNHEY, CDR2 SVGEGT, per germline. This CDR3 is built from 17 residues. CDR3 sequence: CASSTSTGFLSNQPQHF. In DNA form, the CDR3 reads TGTGCCAGCAGTACAAGTACAGGGTTTTTGAGCAATCAGCCCCAGCATTTT.

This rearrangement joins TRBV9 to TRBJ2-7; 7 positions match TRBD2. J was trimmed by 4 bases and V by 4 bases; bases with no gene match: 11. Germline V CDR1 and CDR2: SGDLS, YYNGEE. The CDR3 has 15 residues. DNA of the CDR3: TGTGCCAGCAGCCCAGAGGGCGGGAGAACGTACGAGCAGTACTTC. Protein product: CASSPEGGRTYEQYF.

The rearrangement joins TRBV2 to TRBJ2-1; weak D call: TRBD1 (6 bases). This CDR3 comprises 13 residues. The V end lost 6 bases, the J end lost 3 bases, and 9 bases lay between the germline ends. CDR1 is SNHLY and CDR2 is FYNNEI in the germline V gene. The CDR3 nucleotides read TGTGCCAGCAGCGGACAGAGCTACAATGAGCAGTTCTTC. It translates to CASSGQSYNEQFF. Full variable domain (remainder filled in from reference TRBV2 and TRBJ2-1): EPEVTQTPSHQVTQMGQEVILRCVPISNHLYFYWYRQILGQKVEFLVSFYNNEISEKSEIFDDQFSVERPDGSNFTLKIRSTKLEDSAMYFCASSGQSYNEQFFGPGTRLTVL.

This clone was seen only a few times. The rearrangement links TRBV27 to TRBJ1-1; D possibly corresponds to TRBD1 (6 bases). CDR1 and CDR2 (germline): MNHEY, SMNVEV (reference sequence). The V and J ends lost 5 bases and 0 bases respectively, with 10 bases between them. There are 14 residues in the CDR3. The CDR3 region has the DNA TGTGCCAGCAGTCTCGGACAGATGAACACTGAAGCTTTCTTT. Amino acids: CASSLGQMNTEAFF.

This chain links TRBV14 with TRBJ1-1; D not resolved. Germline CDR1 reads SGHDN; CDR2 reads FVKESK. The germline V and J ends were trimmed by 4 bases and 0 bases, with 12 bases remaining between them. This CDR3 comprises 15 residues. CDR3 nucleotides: TGTGCCAGCAGCCCTAGGTCGTTGGTGAACACTGAAGCTTTCTTT. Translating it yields CASSPRSLVNTEAFF. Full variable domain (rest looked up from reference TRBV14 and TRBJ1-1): EAGVTQFPSHSVIEKGQTVTLRCDPISGHDNLYWYRRVMGKEIKFLLHFVKESKQDESGMPNNRFLAERTGGTYSTLKVQPAELEDSGVYFCASSPRSLVNTEAFFGQGTRLTVV.

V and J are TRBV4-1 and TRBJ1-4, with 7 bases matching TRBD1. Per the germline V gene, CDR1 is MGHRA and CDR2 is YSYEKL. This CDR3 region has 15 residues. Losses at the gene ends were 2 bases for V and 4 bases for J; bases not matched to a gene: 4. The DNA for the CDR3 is TGCGCCAGCAGCCAACTGACAGGGATTAATGAAAAACTGTTTTTT. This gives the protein CASSQLTGINEKLFF.

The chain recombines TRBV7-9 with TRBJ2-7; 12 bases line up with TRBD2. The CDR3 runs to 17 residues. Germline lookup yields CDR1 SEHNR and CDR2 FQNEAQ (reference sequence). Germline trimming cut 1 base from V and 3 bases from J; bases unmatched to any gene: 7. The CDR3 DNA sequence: TGTGCCAGCAGCTTAGGACTAGCGGGAGCGTACCTCTACGAGCAGTACTTC. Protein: CASSLGLAGAYLYEQYF.

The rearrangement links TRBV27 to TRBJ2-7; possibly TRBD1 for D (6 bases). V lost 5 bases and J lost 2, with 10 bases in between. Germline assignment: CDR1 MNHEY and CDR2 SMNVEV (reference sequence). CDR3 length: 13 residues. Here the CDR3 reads CASSIRQAYEQYF. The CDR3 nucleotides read TGTGCCAGCAGTATAAGACAGGCCTACGAGCAGTACTTC.

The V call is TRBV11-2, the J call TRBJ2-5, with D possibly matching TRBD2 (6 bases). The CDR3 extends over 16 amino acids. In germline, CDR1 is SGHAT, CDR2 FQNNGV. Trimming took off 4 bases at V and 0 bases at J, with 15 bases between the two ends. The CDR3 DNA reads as TGTGCCAGCAGCTCAACCCCCGGGGAGGACCAAGAGACCCAGTACTTC. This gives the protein CASSSTPGEDQETQYF.

CDR3 amino acids: CASSPPGQGGKEKLFF. CDR3 sequence (DNA): TGTGCCAGCAGTCCCCCGGGACAGGGTGGAAAGGAAAAACTGTTTTTT. V gene TRBV6-6 combines with J gene TRBJ1-4, with 9 bases fitting TRBD1. The germline V gene has CDR1 MNHNY and CDR2 SVGAGI (reference sequence). Trimming removed 5 bases from V and 8 bases from J; junction bases left unmatched: 12. The CDR3 has 16 residues.

CDR3 in DNA: TGTGCCAGCAGCCTGGGGACAGGCCCTACGAATGGCTACACCTTC. This translates into CASSLGTGPTNGYTF. This chain connects TRBV7-2 to TRBJ1-2; 8 bases match TRBD1. The junction had 11 bases not matched to a gene; V was cut back by 5 bases and J by 6 bases. Germline values: CDR1 SGHTA, CDR2 FQGNSA. This CDR3 is built from 15 residues.

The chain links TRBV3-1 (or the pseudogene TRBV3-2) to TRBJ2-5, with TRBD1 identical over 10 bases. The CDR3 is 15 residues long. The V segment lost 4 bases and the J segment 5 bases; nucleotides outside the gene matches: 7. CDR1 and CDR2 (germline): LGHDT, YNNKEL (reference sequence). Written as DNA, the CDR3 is TGTGCCAGCAGCCCTCGGACAGGGGGGAGGGAGACCCAGTACTTC. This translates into CASSPRTGGRETQYF.

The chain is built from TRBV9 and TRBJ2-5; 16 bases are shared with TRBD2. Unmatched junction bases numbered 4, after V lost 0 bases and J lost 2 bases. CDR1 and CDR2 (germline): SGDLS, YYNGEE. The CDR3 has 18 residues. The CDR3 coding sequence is TGTGCCAGCAGCGTAGCTGGGACTAGCGGGAGGGGGCAAGAGACCCAGTACTTC. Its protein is CASSVAGTSGRGQETQYF.